Listed here are 15 T cell receptor beta chains from one sample, sequenced in a study of shared clonotypes between healthy human individuals (dated by TCRdb to the early 2020s). Libraries were constructed by the immunoSEQ multiplex PCR assay. This is the immuneACCESS table as TCRdb keeps it, with only in-frame sequences that have V and J called. A part of the clones is gone; compared with another copy, unresolved V genes explain less than half, and the rest is unexplained. Here the sample has roughly 380,000 clones; around 96% occur a single time. The ten top clones hold around 0.29% of the sample. Sequenced input: memory CD8+ T cells sorted from blood. This specimen's cell subset or site label, per the study, means: CD45RO+ cells pooled with CCR7-negative TemRA cells. The receptors shown here come from a man aged 30 to 45 in good health.

The chain uses TRBV28 and TRBJ1-2, with D perhaps TRBD1 (5 bases). V gave up 3 bases and J gave up 8 bases, with 10 bases separating them. Germline CDR1 MDHEN, CDR2 SYDVKM. The CDR3 runs to 12 residues. The CDR3 spells CASSFLGDGYTF. As DNA, the CDR3 is TGTGCCAGCAGTTTCCTGGGGGACGGCTACACCTTC.

The rearrangement joins TRBV25-1 to TRBJ2-5; 10 nucleotides match TRBD1. This CDR3 region has 16 residues. Germline trimming cut 5 bases from V and 4 bases from J; bases unmatched to any gene: 10. Germline V gene data show CDR1 as MGHDK and CDR2 as SYGVNS. CDR3 residues: CASSSTSDRGPETQYF. The CDR3 DNA follows: TGTGCCAGCAGTTCTACCTCCGACAGGGGGCCAGAGACCCAGTACTTC.

The sample holds one count of this clone. The CDR3 DNA reads TGTGCCAGCAGTTACTCCTCGTTAGGGTCCTACGAGCAGTACTTC. Translated: CASSYSSLGSYEQYF. The chain combines TRBV6-5 with TRBJ2-7; D gene unclear. Germline CDR1 reads MNHEY; CDR2 reads SVGAGI. CDR3 length: 15 residues. V dropped 0 bases and J dropped 1 base, with 10 bases sitting between them.

This clone was seen only once. The chain has TRBV7-9 and TRBJ2-6; maybe TRBD1 (5 bases). CDR1 is SEHNR and CDR2 is FQNEAQ in the germline V gene (reference sequence). The CDR3 is made up of 19 amino acids. The V end lost 0 bases, the J end lost 0 bases, and 15 bases lay between the germline ends. The CDR3 here is CASSLAGLTRHSGANVLTF. The CDR3 DNA sequence: TGTGCCAGCAGCTTAGCGGGGCTTACACGTCACTCTGGGGCCAACGTCCTGACTTTC.

Turning to this clone: This same CDR3 is encoded by further DNA sequences in the sample. This sequence joins TRBV20-1 and TRBJ2-7, with D unclear. V dropped 6 bases and J dropped 3 bases, with 6 bases sitting between them. From germline, CDR1 is DFQATT and CDR2 SNEGSKA (reference sequence). The CDR3 length is 10 residues. CDR3 in DNA: TGCAGTGCCGTAAACTACGAGCAGTACTTC. Encoded protein: CSAVNYEQYF.

This clone has just one count. The chain joins TRBV28 to TRBJ2-6, with 10 bases aligning to TRBD1. The CDR3 consists of 17 residues. V trimming: 8 bases; J trimming: 2 bases; junction bases outside the gene matches: 9. Germline assignment: CDR1 MDHEN and CDR2 SYDVKM. The CDR3 loop reads CASWSDRGVAGANVLTF. As DNA, the CDR3 is TGTGCCAGCTGGTCGGACAGGGGGGTAGCTGGGGCCAACGTCCTGACTTTC.

The J gene is TRBJ2-7, the V gene TRBV28, with D uncertain. CDR1 and CDR2 from the germline V gene are MDHEN and SYDVKM. Trimming took off 7 bases at V and 3 bases at J, with 10 bases between the two ends. This CDR3 is built from 12 residues. The chain's CDR3 is CASNSPRYEQYF. In nucleotides, the CDR3 is TGTGCCAGCAATAGCCCCCGCTACGAGCAGTACTTC.

This sequence joins TRBV2 and TRBJ2-7, with 12 bases lining up with TRBD2. The CDR3 loop spans 17 amino acids. The V segment lost 7 bases and the J segment 3 bases; nucleotides outside the gene matches: 13. CDR1 SNHLY and CDR2 FYNNEI come from the germline V gene. CDR3: CASKEGRRTSGIYEQYF. CDR3 coding DNA: TGTGCCAGCAAAGAGGGCAGAAGGACTAGCGGGATCTACGAGCAGTACTTC.

The J gene is TRBJ2-3, the V gene TRBV11-1; TRBD2 matches 8 bases. With V trimmed by 1 base and J by 4 bases, 7 bases remained unmatched. The germline V gene has CDR1 SGHAT and CDR2 FQDESV (reference sequence). The CDR3 length is 16 residues. CDR3 in DNA: TGTGCCAGCAGCTTAGAGTACGAACTAGCGGCAGATACGCAGTATTTT. Encoded protein: CASSLEYELAADTQYF.

The chain couples TRBV10-1 to TRBJ2-7; tentatively, D is TRBD2 (6 bases). The V end was cut by 8 bases, the J end by 1 base, with 21 bases between. CDR1 WNHNN and CDR2 SYGVQD come from the germline V gene (reference sequence). The CDR3 sequence is 16 residues long. For the CDR3, the DNA is TGCGCCAGCGGCCCCCTGCAGCGGGTTCGATCCTACGAGCAGTACTTC. This codes for CASGPLQRVRSYEQYF.

The rearrangement links TRBV7-2 to TRBJ2-7, with TRBD2 matching over 11 bases. The germline V gene encodes CDR1 SGHTA and CDR2 FQGNSA. With 8 bases clipped from V and 3 bases from J, the junction kept 3 bases outside the gene matches. The CDR3 loop spans 13 amino acids. The CDR3 DNA is TGTGCCAGCGGGACTAGCGGAAGCTACGAGCAGTACTTC. It encodes CASGTSGSYEQYF. Looking up the rest from reference TRBV7-2 and TRBJ2-7 gives the full variable domain: GAGVSQSPSNKVTEKGKDVELRCDPISGHTALYWYRQSLGQGLEFLIYFQGNSAPDKSGLPSDRFSAERTGGSVSTLTIQRTQQEDSAVYLCASGTSGSYEQYFGPGTRLTVT.

This rearrangement joins TRBV4-1 to TRBJ2-1, with 10 bases aligning to TRBD2. CDR1 is MGHRA, CDR2 YSYEKL, per germline. The CDR3 has 16 amino acids. Trimming took 4 bases from V and 3 from J; bases not matched to a gene: 6. Here the CDR3 DNA reads TGCGCCAGCAGCCTAATTGGACTAGCGGACTACAATGAGCAGTTCTTC. The encoded protein is CASSLIGLADYNEQFF.

This sequence joins TRBV29-1 and TRBJ2-1, with no clear D. Germline assignment: CDR1 SQVTM and CDR2 ANQGSEA. The V end was cut by 3 bases, the J end by 6 bases, with 9 bases between. The CDR3 has 12 amino acids. The CDR3 protein is CSVEFRVNEQFF. CDR3 nucleotides: TGCAGCGTTGAGTTTCGGGTCAATGAGCAGTTCTTC.

The CDR3 DNA is TGTGCCAGCAGCCAACAGGGGTACAATGAGCAGTTCTTC. It codes for CASSQQGYNEQFF. The genes are TRBV14 and TRBJ2-1, with a tentative D call TRBD1 (6 bases). The germline gives CDR1 SGHDN, CDR2 FVKESK. This CDR3 comprises 13 residues. V lost 2 bases and J lost 4, with 6 bases in between.

In its sample, this clone was seen once. A junction end diverges from the germline sequence, so it may reflect a read error. This sequence joins TRBV28 and TRBJ2-5, with 11 bases aligning to TRBD1. The germline V gene has CDR1 MDHEN and CDR2 SYDVKM. CDR3 length equals 19 residues. CDR3 bases: TGTGCCAGCAGTTGGTTCCCGACCCTGGACAGGGGGCCTCAAGGGACCCAGTACTTC. This codes for CASSWFPTLDRGPQGTQYF.